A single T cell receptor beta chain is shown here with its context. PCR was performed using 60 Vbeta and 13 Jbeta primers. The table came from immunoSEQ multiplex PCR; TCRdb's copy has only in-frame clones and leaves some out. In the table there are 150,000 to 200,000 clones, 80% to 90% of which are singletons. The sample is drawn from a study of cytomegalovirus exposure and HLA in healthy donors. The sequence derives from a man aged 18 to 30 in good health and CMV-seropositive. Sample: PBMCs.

The DNA for the CDR3 is TGTGCCAGCAGCTTTGTGAGGGTTGGGAACACTGAAGCTTTCTTT. Translating gives CASSFVRVGNTEAFF. V gene TRBV5-6 combines with J gene TRBJ1-1; unclear D gene. The germline gives CDR1 SGHDT, CDR2 YYEEEE. Trimming took off 2 bases at V and 1 base at J, with 12 bases between the two ends. This CDR3 has 15 amino acids.